The sequence of this T cell receptor (beta chain) was determined in a study of T cell responses to AZD1222 COVID-19 vaccine. Findings and caveats of the study: Across the whole spike, CD4 TCRs peaked at regions 160-218 and 743-854. Repertoires were obtained solely post-peak T cell response.

In regard to this clone: Its antigen is still unknown.

Sequenced by immunoSEQ multiplex PCR; TCRdb stores in-frame clones only, minus some. The sample has around 95,000 clones; more than 75% are singletons. The material sequenced was peripheral blood, taken on day 0 of MenACWY control vaccination. This clonotype was sampled from an adult in good health.

This chain's CDR3 is CASSPAQRGTDTQYF. For the CDR3, the DNA is TGTGCCAGCTCACCTGCCCAGCGGGGCACAGATACGCAGTATTTT. This chain uses TRBV18 with TRBJ2-3; D might be TRBD2 (6 bases). The germline V gene has CDR1 KGHSH and CDR2 LQKENI. Deletions cut 3 bases from V and 1 base from J, with 11 bases between. The CDR3 contains 15 residues.